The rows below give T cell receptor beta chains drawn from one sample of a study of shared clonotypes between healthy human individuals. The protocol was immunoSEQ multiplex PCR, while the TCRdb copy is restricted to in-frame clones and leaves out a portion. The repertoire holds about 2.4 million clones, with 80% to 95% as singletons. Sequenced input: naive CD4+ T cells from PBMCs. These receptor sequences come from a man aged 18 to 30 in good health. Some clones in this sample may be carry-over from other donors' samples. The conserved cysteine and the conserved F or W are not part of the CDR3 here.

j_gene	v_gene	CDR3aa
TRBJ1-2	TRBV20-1	RVGGYT
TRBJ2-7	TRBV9	ASSVSADSSYEQY
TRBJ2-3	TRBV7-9	ASSLAAGGSTDTQY
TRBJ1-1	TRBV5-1	ASRSQGSKGVTEAF
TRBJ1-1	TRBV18	ASSPRTGNTEAF
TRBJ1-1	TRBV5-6	ASSLRTVTMNTEAF
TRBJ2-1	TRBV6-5	ASSYSGGSSYNEQF
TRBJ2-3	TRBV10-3	AISEFEGAGGTDTQY
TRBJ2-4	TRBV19	ASSILGEVAKNIQY
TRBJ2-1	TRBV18	ASSSSNYNEQF
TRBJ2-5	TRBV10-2	ASSDRRGGLQETQY
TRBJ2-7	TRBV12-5	ASKASNSYEQY
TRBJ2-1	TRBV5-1	ASSQDRLANNEQF
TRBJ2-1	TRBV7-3	ASSLDGVTNEQF
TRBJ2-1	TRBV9	ASSVVPEQGEQF
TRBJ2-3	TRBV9	ASSTTSGQSTDTQY
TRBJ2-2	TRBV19	ASSIRDRSGELF
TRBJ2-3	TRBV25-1	ASSEATRGAGSTDTQY
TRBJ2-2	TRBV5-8	ASSLQGNTGELF
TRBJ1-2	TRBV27	ASRRGPNYGYT
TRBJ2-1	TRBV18	ASSPGSNYEQF
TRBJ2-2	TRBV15	ATSRDYTSPGELF
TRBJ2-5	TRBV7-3	ASSLKVRAGVEETQY
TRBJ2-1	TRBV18	ASSQVGTEQF
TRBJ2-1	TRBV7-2	ASSPRREDYNEQF
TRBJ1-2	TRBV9	ASSGDPFPANYGYT
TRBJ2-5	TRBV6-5	ASSYSRLAGTETQY
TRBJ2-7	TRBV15	ATSRPPAGLYEQY
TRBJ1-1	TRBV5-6	ASSRDSTEAF
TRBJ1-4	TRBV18	ASSGQRTNEKLF
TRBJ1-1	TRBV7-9	ASSLIATGQNTEAF
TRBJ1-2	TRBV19	ASSITGEFYGYT
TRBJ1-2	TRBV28	ASTRPEGGADYGYT
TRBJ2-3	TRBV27	ASSSPTHPGTPSSTDTQY
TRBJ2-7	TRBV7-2	ASRTGTGASEQY
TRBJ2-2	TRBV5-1	ASSWTGDPLYTGELF
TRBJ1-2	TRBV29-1	SVERDSPNYGYT
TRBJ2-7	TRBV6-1	ASSATSGNEQY
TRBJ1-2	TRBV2	ASSESQGYYGYT
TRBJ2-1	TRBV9	ASSVDTAGGYNEQF
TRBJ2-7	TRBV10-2	ASSDGTPYEQY
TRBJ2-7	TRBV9	ASSVGIQPYEQY
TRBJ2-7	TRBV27	ASSSLRGRGSYEQY
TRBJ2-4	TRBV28	ASRPEHSVAKNIQY
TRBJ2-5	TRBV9	ASSVETKETQY
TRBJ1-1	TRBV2	ASYDRGGNTEAF
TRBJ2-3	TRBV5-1	ASSLDTSTDTQY
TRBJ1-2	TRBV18	ASSPGTALT
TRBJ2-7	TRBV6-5	ASLRAGTTYEQY
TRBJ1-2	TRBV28	ASSLDGYGYT
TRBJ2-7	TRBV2	ASSAGTGAYEQY
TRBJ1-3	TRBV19	ASRPIWGPSGNTIY
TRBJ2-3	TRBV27	ASSLAGVVDTQY
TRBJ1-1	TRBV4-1	ASSQAGQAGTTEAF
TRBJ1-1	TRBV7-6	ASSLDGTGGGEAF
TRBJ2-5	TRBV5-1	ASSFTAGIQETQY
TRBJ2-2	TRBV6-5	ASSYSLTPTGELF
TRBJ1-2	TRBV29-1	SVELGAGYGYT
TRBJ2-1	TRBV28	ATLRQGVGTDEQF
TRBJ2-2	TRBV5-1	ASSPRTGTGGELF